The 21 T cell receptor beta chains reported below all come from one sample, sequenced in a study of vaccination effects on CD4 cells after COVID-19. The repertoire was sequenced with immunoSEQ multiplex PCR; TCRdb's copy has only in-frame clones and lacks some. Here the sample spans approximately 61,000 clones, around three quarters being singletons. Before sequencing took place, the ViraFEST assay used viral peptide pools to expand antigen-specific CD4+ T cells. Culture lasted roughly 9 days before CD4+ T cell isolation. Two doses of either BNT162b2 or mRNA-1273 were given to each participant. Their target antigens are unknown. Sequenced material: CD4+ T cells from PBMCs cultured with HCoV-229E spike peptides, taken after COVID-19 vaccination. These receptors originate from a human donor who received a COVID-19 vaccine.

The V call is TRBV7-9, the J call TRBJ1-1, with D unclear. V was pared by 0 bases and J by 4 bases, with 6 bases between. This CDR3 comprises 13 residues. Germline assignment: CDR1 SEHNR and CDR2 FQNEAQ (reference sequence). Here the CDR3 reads CASSLAFSTEAFF. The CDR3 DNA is TGTGCCAGCAGCTTAGCTTTCAGCACTGAAGCTTTCTTT.

CDR3 nucleotide sequence: TGTGCCTCCCGGACGGATTTGCCAAACACCATATATTTT. This translates into CASRTDLPNTIYF. The rearrangement links TRBV30 to TRBJ1-3, with unresolved D. The CDR3 loop spans 13 amino acids. The V end lost 7 bases, the J end lost 6 bases, and 16 bases lay between the germline ends. Germline V lookup: CDR1 GTSNPN, CDR2 SVGIG (reference sequence).

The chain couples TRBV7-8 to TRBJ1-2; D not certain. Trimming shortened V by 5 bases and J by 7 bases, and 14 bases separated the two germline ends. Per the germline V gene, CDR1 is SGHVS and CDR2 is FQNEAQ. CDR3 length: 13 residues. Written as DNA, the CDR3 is TGTGCCAGCAGCGACGAAGGGTTTAGTGGCTACACCTTC. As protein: CASSDEGFSGYTF.

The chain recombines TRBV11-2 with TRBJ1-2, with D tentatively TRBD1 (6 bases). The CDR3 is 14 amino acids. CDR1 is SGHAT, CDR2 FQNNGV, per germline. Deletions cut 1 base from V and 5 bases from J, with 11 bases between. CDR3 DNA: TGTGCCAGCAGCTTAGGTCAGGGGCTATATGGCTACACCTTC. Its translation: CASSLGQGLYGYTF.

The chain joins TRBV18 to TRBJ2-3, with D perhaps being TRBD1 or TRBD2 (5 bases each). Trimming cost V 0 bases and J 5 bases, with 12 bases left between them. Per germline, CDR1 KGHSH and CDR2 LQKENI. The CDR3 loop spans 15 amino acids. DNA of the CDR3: TGTGCCAGCTCACCACCGGGGCCACGGGAAGATACGCAGTATTTT. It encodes CASSPPGPREDTQYF.

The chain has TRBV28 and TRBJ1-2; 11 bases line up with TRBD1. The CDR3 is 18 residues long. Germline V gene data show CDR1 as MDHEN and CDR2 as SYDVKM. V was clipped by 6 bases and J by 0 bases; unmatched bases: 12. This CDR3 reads CASSLPGQGGKANYGYTF. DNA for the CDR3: TGTGCCAGCAGCCTCCCGGGACAGGGGGGGAAGGCTAACTATGGCTACACCTTC.

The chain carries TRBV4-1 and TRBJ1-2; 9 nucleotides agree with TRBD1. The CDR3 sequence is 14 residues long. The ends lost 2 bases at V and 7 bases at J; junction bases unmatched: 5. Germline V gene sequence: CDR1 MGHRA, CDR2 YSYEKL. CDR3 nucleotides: TGCGCCAGCAGCCAAACGGACAGGGGAGCTGGCTACACCTTC. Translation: CASSQTDRGAGYTF.

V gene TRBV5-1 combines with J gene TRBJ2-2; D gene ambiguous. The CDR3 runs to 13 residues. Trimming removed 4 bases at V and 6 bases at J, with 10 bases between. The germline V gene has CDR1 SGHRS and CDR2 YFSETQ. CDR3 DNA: TGCGCCAGCAGCCCTACAGTTTCCGGGGAGCTGTTTTTT. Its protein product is CASSPTVSGELFF.

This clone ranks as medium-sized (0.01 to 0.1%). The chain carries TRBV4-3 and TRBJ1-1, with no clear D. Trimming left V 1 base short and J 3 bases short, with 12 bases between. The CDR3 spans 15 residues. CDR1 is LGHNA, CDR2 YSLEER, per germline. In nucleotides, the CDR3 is TGCGCCAGCAGCCAAGGGTCCCATGGGGACACTGAAGCTTTCTTT. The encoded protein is CASSQGSHGDTEAFF.

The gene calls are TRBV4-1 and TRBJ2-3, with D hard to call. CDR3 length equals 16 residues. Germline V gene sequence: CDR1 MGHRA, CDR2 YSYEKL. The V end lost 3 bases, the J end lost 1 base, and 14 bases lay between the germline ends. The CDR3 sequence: CASSQKNLGGTDTQYF. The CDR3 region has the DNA TGCGCCAGCAGCCAGAAGAACCTCGGAGGCACAGATACGCAGTATTTT.

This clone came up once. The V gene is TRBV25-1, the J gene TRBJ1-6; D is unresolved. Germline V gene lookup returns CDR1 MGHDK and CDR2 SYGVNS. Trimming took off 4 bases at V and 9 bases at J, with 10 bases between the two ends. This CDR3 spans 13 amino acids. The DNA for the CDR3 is TGTGCCAGCAGTGGTATAAGGGCTTCACCCCTCCACTTT. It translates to CASSGIRASPLHF.

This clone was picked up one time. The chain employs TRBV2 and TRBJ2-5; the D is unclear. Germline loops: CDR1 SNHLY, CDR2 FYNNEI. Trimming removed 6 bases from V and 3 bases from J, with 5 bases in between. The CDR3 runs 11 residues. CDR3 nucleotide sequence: TGTGCCAGCAGCAAAAAAGAGACCCAGTACTTC. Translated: CASSKKETQYF.

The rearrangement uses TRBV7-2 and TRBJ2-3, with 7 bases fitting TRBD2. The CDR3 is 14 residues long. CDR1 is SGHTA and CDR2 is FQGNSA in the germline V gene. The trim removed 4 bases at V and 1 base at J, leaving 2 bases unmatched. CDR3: CASSSGGGTDTQYF. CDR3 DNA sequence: TGTGCCAGCAGCTCGGGGGGAGGCACAGATACGCAGTATTTT.

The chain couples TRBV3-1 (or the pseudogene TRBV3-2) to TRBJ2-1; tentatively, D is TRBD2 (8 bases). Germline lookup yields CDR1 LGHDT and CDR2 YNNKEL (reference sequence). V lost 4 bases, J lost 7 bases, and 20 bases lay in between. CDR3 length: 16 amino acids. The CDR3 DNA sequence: TGTGCCAGCAGCCCAGCAGGGGGACTAGTGAGGAATGAGCAGTTCTTC. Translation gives CASSPAGGLVRNEQFF.

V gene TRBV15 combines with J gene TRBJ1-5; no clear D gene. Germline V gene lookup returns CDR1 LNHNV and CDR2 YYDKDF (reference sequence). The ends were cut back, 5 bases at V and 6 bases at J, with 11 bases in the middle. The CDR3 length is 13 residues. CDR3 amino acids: CATSPSASQPQHF. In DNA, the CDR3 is TGTGCCACCAGCCCGTCGGCGAGTCAGCCCCAGCATTTT.

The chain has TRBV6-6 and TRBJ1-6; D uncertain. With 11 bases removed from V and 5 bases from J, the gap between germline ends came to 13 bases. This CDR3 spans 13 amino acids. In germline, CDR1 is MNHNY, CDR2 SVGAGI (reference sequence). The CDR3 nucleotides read TGTGCCCTCAAAGGCGAAAATAATTCACCCCTCCACTTT. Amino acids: CALKGENNSPLHF.

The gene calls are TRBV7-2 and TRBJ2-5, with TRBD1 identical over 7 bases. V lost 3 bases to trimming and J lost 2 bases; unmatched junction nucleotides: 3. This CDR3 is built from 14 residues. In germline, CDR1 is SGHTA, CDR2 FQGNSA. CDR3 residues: CASSFSGGQETQYF. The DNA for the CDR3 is TGTGCCAGCAGCTTTTCAGGGGGACAAGAGACCCAGTACTTC.

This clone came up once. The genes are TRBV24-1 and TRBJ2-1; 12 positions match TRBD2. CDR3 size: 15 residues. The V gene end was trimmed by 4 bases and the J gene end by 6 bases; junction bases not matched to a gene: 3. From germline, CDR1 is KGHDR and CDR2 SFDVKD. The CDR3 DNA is TGTGCCACCAGTGAGGTGACTAGCGGGGGCAATGAGCAGTTCTTC. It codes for CATSEVTSGGNEQFF.

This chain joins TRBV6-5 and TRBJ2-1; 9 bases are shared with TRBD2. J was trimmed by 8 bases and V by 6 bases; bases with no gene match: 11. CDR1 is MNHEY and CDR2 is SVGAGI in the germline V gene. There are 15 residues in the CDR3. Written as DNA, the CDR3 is TGTGCCAGCAGCCCCCTCGCGGGGGGGCGAGATGAGCAGTTCTTC. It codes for CASSPLAGGRDEQFF.

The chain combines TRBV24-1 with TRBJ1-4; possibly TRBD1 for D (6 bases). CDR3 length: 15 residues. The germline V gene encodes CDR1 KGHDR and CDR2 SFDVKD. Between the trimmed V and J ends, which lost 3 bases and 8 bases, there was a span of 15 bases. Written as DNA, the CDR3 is TGTGCCACCAGTGATGGACAGTCCTTTGGGGAAAAACTGTTTTTT. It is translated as CATSDGQSFGEKLFF.

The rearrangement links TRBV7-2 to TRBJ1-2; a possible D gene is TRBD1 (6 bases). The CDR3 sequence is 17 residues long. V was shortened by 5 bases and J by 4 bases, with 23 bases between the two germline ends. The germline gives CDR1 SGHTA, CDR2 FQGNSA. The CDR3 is CASSTRGGAGSGYGYTF. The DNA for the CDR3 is TGTGCCAGCAGCACCCGGGGGGGGGCTGGGTCTGGCTATGGCTACACCTTC. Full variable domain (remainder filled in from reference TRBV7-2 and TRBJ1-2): GAGVSQSPSNKVTEKGKDVELRCDPISGHTALYWYRQSLGQGLEFLIYFQGNSAPDKSGLPSDRFSAERTGGSVSTLTIQRTQQEDSAVYLCASSTRGGAGSGYGYTFGSGTRLTVV.